This TCR beta chain was sequenced during a study of identical twins. cDNA carried unique molecular identifiers, and a universal primer site was added by template switching. TCRdb used MiXCR to reprocess the 5' RACE reads, holding one entry per CDR3 protein. The table includes 510,000 or so distinct CDR3 sequences, nearly 15% detected once. This clonotype was recorded a few times. The antigen is unknown. V was clipped by 7 bases and J by 0 bases, with 13 bases between them. This CDR3 spans 15 amino acids. Germline CDR1 and CDR2: MNHNS and SASEGT. Study-wide results and caveats: Researchers caution that invariant MAIT and iNKT cells could partly confound zero-insertion analyses. Out-of-frame alpha sequences common to twins were enriched for low generation probability. The analysis was cross-sectional rather than longitudinal within donors.

The same data also went into a second study, on yellow fever vaccine responses in identical twins.

Sequences were obtained from CD4+ T cells sorted from blood. The receptor comes from a woman younger than 35 in good health. The chain recombines TRBV6-1 with TRBJ2-1; no clear D. In nucleotides, the CDR3 is TGTGCCAGCACCCCAAGGAGTGTCTCCTACAATGAGCAGTTCTTC. Residues: CASTPRSVSYNEQFF.